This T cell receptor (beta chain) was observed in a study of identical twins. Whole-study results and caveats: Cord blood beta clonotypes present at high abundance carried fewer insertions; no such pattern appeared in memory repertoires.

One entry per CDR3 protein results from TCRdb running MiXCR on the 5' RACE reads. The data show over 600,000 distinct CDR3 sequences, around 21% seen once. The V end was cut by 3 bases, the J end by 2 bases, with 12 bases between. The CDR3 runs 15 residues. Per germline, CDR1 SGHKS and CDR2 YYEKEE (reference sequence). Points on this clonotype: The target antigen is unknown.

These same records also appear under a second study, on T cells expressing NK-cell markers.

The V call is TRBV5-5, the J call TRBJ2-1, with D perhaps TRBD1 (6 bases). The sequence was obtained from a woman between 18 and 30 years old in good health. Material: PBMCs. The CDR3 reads CASSSQGSPYNEQFF. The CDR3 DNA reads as TGTGCCAGCAGCTCACAGGGATCTCCCTACAATGAGCAGTTCTTC.